A selection of T cell receptor beta chains follows, all from one sample in a study of T cell changes during pregnancy in multiple sclerosis. Measured with immunoSEQ multiplex PCR; TCRdb has only the in-frame clones, and not every one. The top ten hold 3.5% of the sample, which has roughly 83,000 clones, about nine tenths seen once. The sample in question was PBMCs, obtained in the first trimester of pregnancy. These receptors were taken from a female donor in good health, serving as a control in a pregnancy study. Some clones in this sample may be carry-over from other donors' samples. Both conserved end residues are part of each CDR3. A D gene is named only where the DNA matches it firmly. The listing skips clone size in some rows; elsewhere it reads once, few, many or a size class.

v_call: TRBV6-1; j_call: TRBJ1-5; d_call: .; clone_size: .; cdr3_aa: CASSETKGGSQPQHF; cdr3_nt: TGTGCCAGCAGTGAAACAAAGGGAGGGAGTCAGCCCCAGCATTTT
v_call: TRBV7-2; j_call: TRBJ1-6; d_call: TRBD1; clone_size: .; cdr3_aa: CASSYGTDGNSPLHF; cdr3_nt: TGTGCCAGCAGCTACGGGACAGATGGTAATTCACCCCTCCACTTT
v_call: TRBV5-4; j_call: TRBJ1-4; d_call: .; clone_size: .; cdr3_aa: CASSAWGRANSNEKLFF; cdr3_nt: TGTGCCAGCAGCGCCTGGGGGAGGGCCAATTCTAATGAAAAACTGTTTTTT
v_call: TRBV2; j_call: TRBJ1-4; d_call: TRBD1; clone_size: .; cdr3_aa: CASSQGRAGGEGNEKLFF; cdr3_nt: TGTGCCAGCAGCCAGGGGAGAGCAGGGGGCGAAGGTAATGAAAAACTGTTTTTT
v_call: TRBV27; j_call: TRBJ2-3; d_call: TRBD1; clone_size: .; cdr3_aa: CASSLTGTGGGQGDTQYF; cdr3_nt: TGTGCCAGCAGTTTAACCGGGACAGGGGGTGGCCAGGGAGATACGCAGTATTTT
v_call: TRBV9; j_call: TRBJ2-1; d_call: TRBD2; clone_size: .; cdr3_aa: CASSVASGGNNEQFF; cdr3_nt: TGTGCCAGCAGCGTGGCTAGCGGGGGTAACAATGAGCAGTTCTTC
v_call: TRBV2; j_call: TRBJ1-2; d_call: .; clone_size: .; cdr3_aa: CASIGLRTPDGYTF; cdr3_nt: TGTGCCAGCATTGGGTTACGGACACCCGATGGCTACACCTTC
v_call: TRBV5-6; j_call: TRBJ1-6; d_call: .; clone_size: .; cdr3_aa: CASSQFQGSYNSPLHF; cdr3_nt: TGTGCCAGCAGCCAGTTTCAGGGTTCCTATAATTCACCCCTCCACTTT
v_call: TRBV27; j_call: TRBJ1-1; d_call: .; clone_size: .; cdr3_aa: CASSLLAVNTEAFF; cdr3_nt: TGTGCCAGCAGTTTATTGGCGGTGAACACTGAAGCTTTCTTT
v_call: TRBV19; j_call: TRBJ2-1; d_call: .; clone_size: .; cdr3_aa: CASTREGGGPYNEQFF; cdr3_nt: TGTGCCAGTACCCGAGAAGGGGGGGGCCCCTACAATGAGCAGTTCTTC
v_call: TRBV7-3; j_call: TRBJ2-1; d_call: TRBD2; clone_size: .; cdr3_aa: CASSYTSGSGEQFF; cdr3_nt: TGTGCCAGCAGCTACACTAGCGGGAGTGGCGAGCAGTTCTTC
v_call: TRBV2; j_call: TRBJ1-6; d_call: TRBD1; clone_size: few; cdr3_aa: CALQTGKNSPLHF; cdr3_nt: TGTGCCTTACAGACAGGGAAGAATTCACCCCTCCACTTT
v_call: TRBV5-1; j_call: TRBJ2-3; d_call: .; clone_size: .; cdr3_aa: CASSLYPTGSGEDTQYF; cdr3_nt: TGCGCCAGCAGCTTGTACCCAACAGGCTCCGGTGAGGATACGCAGTATTTT
v_call: TRBV5-1; j_call: TRBJ1-3; d_call: .; clone_size: .; cdr3_aa: CASSLAPSSGNTIYF; cdr3_nt: TGCGCCAGCAGCTTGGCCCCCAGCTCTGGAAACACCATATATTTT
v_call: TRBV28; j_call: TRBJ1-2; d_call: .; clone_size: .; cdr3_aa: CASSYPEGEINYGYTF; cdr3_nt: TGTGCCAGCAGTTACCCCGAGGGGGAAATTAACTATGGCTACACCTTC
v_call: TRBV9; j_call: TRBJ2-5; d_call: TRBD2; clone_size: .; cdr3_aa: CASSSYLAGGRETQYF; cdr3_nt: TGTGCCAGCAGCTCGTATCTAGCGGGAGGGAGGGAGACCCAGTACTTC
v_call: TRBV11-2; j_call: TRBJ1-5; d_call: TRBD1; clone_size: .; cdr3_aa: CASSLGQGLQPQHF; cdr3_nt: TGTGCCAGCAGCCTGGGACAGGGCCTCCAGCCCCAGCATTTT
v_call: TRBV20-1; j_call: TRBJ2-1; d_call: .; clone_size: .; cdr3_aa: CSARGSHEQFF; cdr3_nt: TGCAGTGCTAGAGGGAGTCATGAGCAGTTCTTC
v_call: TRBV10-2; j_call: TRBJ1-4; d_call: TRBD1; clone_size: .; cdr3_aa: CASSTGQGASHF; cdr3_nt: TGCGCCAGCAGTACGGGACAGGGGGCGTCCCATTTT
v_call: TRBV4-3; j_call: TRBJ2-7; d_call: .; clone_size: .; cdr3_aa: CASSHYGGARSYEQYF; cdr3_nt: TGCGCCAGCAGCCACTACGGGGGAGCCCGATCCTACGAGCAGTACTTC
v_call: TRBV5-1; j_call: TRBJ1-1; d_call: TRBD1; clone_size: once; cdr3_aa: CASSSKQGENTEAFF; cdr3_nt: TGCGCCAGCAGCTCTAAACAGGGGGAAAACACTGAAGCTTTCTTT
v_call: TRBV19; j_call: TRBJ2-1; d_call: .; clone_size: .; cdr3_aa: CASSIWARSYNEQFF; cdr3_nt: TGTGCCAGTAGTATATGGGCACGCTCCTACAATGAGCAGTTCTTC
v_call: TRBV2; j_call: TRBJ2-3; d_call: .; clone_size: once; cdr3_aa: CATGLLTDTQYF; cdr3_nt: TGTGCCACGGGACTGCTCACAGATACGCAGTATTTT
v_call: TRBV5-1; j_call: TRBJ2-5; d_call: .; clone_size: .; cdr3_aa: CASSLPRETQYF; cdr3_nt: TGCGCCAGCAGCTTACCCAGGGAGACCCAGTACTTC
v_call: TRBV7-9; j_call: TRBJ2-2; d_call: .; clone_size: .; cdr3_aa: CASSLPPGELFF; cdr3_nt: TGTGCCAGCAGCTTACCTCCCGGGGAGCTGTTTTTT
v_call: TRBV5-1; j_call: TRBJ2-3; d_call: .; clone_size: .; cdr3_aa: CASSLGGNTDTQYF; cdr3_nt: TGCGCCAGCAGCTTGGGAGGTAACACAGATACGCAGTATTTT
v_call: TRBV19; j_call: TRBJ2-1; d_call: TRBD2; clone_size: .; cdr3_aa: CASSIQLAGEGNEQFF; cdr3_nt: TGTGCCAGTAGTATCCAACTAGCGGGAGAAGGGAATGAGCAGTTCTTC
v_call: TRBV6-5; j_call: TRBJ1-4; d_call: .; clone_size: .; cdr3_aa: CASSYGGTEEKLFF; cdr3_nt: TGTGCCAGCTCCTATGGGGGGACGGAAGAAAAACTGTTTTTT
v_call: TRBV9; j_call: TRBJ2-7; d_call: TRBD1; clone_size: many; cdr3_aa: CASSLLRDSDEQYF; cdr3_nt: TGTGCCAGCAGCCTATTACGGGACAGCGACGAGCAGTACTTC
v_call: TRBV28; j_call: TRBJ1-1; d_call: .; clone_size: .; cdr3_aa: CASSLGGFTGPTEAFF; cdr3_nt: TGTGCCAGCAGTTTAGGGGGGTTTACAGGTCCTACCGAAGCTTTCTTT
v_call: TRBV7-2; j_call: TRBJ2-7; d_call: .; clone_size: .; cdr3_aa: CASSFIGVGSSYEQYF; cdr3_nt: TGTGCCAGCAGCTTTATAGGGGTCGGGAGCTCCTACGAGCAGTACTTC
v_call: TRBV7-8; j_call: TRBJ2-1; d_call: TRBD2; clone_size: .; cdr3_aa: CASSSGLAGGPSQFF; cdr3_nt: TGTGCCAGCAGCTCCGGACTAGCGGGAGGGCCTTCACAGTTCTTC
v_call: TRBV6-1; j_call: TRBJ1-3; d_call: .; clone_size: .; cdr3_aa: CASSEQSSGNTIYF; cdr3_nt: TGTGCCAGCAGTGAACAGTCCTCTGGAAACACCATATATTTT